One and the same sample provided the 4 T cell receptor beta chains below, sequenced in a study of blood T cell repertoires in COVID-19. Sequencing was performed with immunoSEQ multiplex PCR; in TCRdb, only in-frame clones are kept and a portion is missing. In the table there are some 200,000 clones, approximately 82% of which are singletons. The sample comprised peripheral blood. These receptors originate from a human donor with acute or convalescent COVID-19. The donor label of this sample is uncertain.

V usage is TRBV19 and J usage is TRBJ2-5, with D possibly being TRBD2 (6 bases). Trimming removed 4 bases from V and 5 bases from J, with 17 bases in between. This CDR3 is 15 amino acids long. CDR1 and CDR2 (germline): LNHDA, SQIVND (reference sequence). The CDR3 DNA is TGTGCCAGTAGTAAGGAGGGACGGGGTGGCGAGACCCAGTACTTC. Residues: CASSKEGRGGETQYF. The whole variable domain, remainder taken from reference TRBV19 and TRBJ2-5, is DGGITQSPKYLFRKEGQNVTLSCEQNLNHDAMYWYRQDPGQGLRLIYYSQIVNDFQKGDIAEGYSVSREKKESFPLTVTSAQKNPTAFYLCASSKEGRGGETQYFGPGTRLLVL.

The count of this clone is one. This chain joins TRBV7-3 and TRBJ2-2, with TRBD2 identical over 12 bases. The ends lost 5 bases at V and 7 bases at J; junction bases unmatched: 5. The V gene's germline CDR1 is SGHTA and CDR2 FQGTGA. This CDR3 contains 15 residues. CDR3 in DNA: TGTGCCAGCAGCCGGACTAGCGGGACTTTCGGGGAGCTGTTTTTT. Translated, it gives CASSRTSGTFGELFF.

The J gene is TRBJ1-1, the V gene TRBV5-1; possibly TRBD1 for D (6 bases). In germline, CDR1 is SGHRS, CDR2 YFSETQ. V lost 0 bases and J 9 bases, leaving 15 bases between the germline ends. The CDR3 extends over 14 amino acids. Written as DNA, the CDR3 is TGCGCCAGCAGCTTGGAAGGGGGAACGGGGAAAGCTTTCTTT. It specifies CASSLEGGTGKAFF.

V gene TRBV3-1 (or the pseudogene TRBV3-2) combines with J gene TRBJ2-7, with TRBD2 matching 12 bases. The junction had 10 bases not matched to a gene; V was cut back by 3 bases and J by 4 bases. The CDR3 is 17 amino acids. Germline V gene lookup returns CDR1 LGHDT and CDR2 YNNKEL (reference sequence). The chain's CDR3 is CASSQPGLAGAMYEQYF. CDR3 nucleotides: TGTGCCAGCAGCCAGCCGGGACTAGCGGGCGCAATGTACGAGCAGTACTTC.